A selection of T cell receptor beta chains follows, all from one sample in a study of Ad26.COV2.S vaccination and SARS-CoV-2 variants. The data were produced by immunoSEQ multiplex PCR, yet TCRdb's version contains in-frame clones alone and is incomplete. Among over 450,000 clones listed, roughly nine tenths were seen once. Specimen: peripheral blood, collected in a trial of Ad26.COV2.S vaccine versus placebo. The origin of the receptors is a person aged 18-65 years who received the Ad26.COV2.S COVID-19 vaccine or a placebo. Each CDR3 is given with its conserved first and last residue. The D gene is left open where the match is weak. Size tells how often a clone was seen (once, few, many) or the class of an expanded clone, and some rows leave it out.

abundance | j_gene | d_gene | v_gene | CDR3nt | CDR3aa
. | TRBJ1-2 | TRBD1 | TRBV4-2 | TGTGCCAGCAGCCAAGTCGGGGCAGACAGGGTTGGGTATGGCTACACCTTC | CASSQVGADRVGYGYTF
. | TRBJ2-7 | . | TRBV4-2 | TGTGCCAGCAGCCAAGGGCAAGCCGGCGAGCAGTACTTC | CASSQGQAGEQYF
. | TRBJ2-7 | TRBD2 | TRBV27 | TGTGCCAGCAGCCCGGGACTAGCGTACACCTACGAGCAGTACTTC | CASSPGLAYTYEQYF
. | TRBJ1-4 | . | TRBV9 | TGTGCCAGCAGCCCCGACAGGTTAACTAATGAAAAACTGTTTTTT | CASSPDRLTNEKLFF
. | TRBJ2-6 | . | TRBV2 | TGTGCCAGCAGTGCCCGCACTGGGGCCAACGTCCTGACTTTC | CASSARTGANVLTF
. | TRBJ2-2 | TRBD1 | TRBV6-5 | TGTGCCAGCAATCGACAGGGGGCGGACGGGGAGCTGTTTTTT | CASNRQGADGELFF
. | TRBJ1-6 | . | TRBV3-1/TRBV3-2 | TGTGCCAGCAGCCCGGGACATTCACCCCTCCACTTT | CASSPGHSPLHF
. | TRBJ1-2 | . | TRBV28 | TGTGCCAGCAGCTCCCCCCGGTCCTTC | CASSSPRSF
. | TRBJ2-5 | . | TRBV24-1 | TGTGCCACCAGGGGACAAGAGACCCAGTACTTC | CATRGQETQYF
. | TRBJ2-1 | TRBD2 | TRBV18 | TGTGCCAGCTCACCAAGACTAGCGGGAACCTACAATGAGCAGTTCTTC | CASSPRLAGTYNEQFF
. | TRBJ2-5 | . | TRBV7-6 | TGTGCCAGCAGCTTGTGGACTAATAAAGAGACCCAGTACTTC | CASSLWTNKETQYF
. | TRBJ1-6 | TRBD1 | TRBV5-1 | TGCGCCAGCAGCGTCCGGGACAGGGGCCAGTCACCCCTCCACTTT | CASSVRDRGQSPLHF
few | TRBJ2-2 | . | TRBV28 | TGTGCCAGCAGTTTAGGGTCCGGGGAGCTGTTTTTT | CASSLGSGELFF
once | TRBJ2-2 | . | TRBV14 | TGTGCCAGCAGCCAAGTATTGCAAGGCGGGGAGCTGTTTTTT | CASSQVLQGGELFF
. | TRBJ2-7 | . | TRBV7-2 | TGTGCCAGCAGCACAAATACGCCCTACGAGCAGTACTTC | CASSTNTPYEQYF
. | TRBJ2-1 | . | TRBV5-4 | TGTGCCACACTCGGTGGGAATGAGCAGTTCTTC | CATLGGNEQFF